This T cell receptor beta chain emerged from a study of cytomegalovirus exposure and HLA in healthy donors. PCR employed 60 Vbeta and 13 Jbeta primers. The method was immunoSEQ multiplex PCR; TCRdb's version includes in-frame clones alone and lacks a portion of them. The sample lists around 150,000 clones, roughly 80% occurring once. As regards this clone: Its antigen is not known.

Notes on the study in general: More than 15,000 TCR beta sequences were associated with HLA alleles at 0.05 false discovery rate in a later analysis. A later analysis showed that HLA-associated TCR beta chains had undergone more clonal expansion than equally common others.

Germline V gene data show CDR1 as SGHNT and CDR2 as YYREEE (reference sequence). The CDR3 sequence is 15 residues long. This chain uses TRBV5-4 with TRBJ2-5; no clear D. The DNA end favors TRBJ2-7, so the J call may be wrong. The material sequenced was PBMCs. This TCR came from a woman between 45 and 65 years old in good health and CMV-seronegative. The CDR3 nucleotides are TGTGCCAGCAGCCGAGACTCTAGGAGCTCCTACGAGCAGTACTTC. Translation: CASSRDSRSSYEQYF.